A selection of T cell receptor beta chains follows, all from one sample in a study of blood T cell repertoires in COVID-19. Sequenced by immunoSEQ multiplex PCR; TCRdb stores in-frame clones only, minus some. The sample carries roughly 130,000 clones, roughly 80% recorded once. The sequencing input was PBMCs or T cells enriched from blood (not recorded which). Source of these receptors: a man between 50 and 59 years old who had recovered from COVID-19. Each CDR3 is given with its conserved first and last residue. D genes are given only for firm matches. Clone size is given for some rows only: seen once, a few or many times, or a class if the clone is expanded.

CDR3aa: CASSLEQGADGYTF
CDR3nt: TGTGCCAGCAGCTTAGAACAGGGGGCGGATGGCTACACCTTC
d_gene: TRBD1
j_gene: TRBJ1-2
len: 14
abundance: -
v_gene: TRBV11-2

CDR3aa: CASSLITGDYEQYF
CDR3nt: TGTGCCAGCAGCTTAATTACAGGGGACTACGAGCAGTACTTC
d_gene: TRBD1
j_gene: TRBJ2-7
len: 14
abundance: -
v_gene: TRBV11-2

CDR3aa: CASSRQGNQPQHF
CDR3nt: TGTGCCAGCAGCAGACAGGGGAATCAGCCCCAGCATTTT
d_gene: TRBD1
j_gene: TRBJ1-5
len: 13
abundance: -
v_gene: TRBV6-2/TRBV6-3

CDR3aa: CASSLFGGQRTTEAFF
CDR3nt: TGTGCCAGCAGCTTATTCGGGGGGCAGAGGACCACTGAAGCTTTCTTT
d_gene: -
j_gene: TRBJ1-1
len: 16
abundance: -
v_gene: TRBV7-3

CDR3aa: CASARDRRETQYF
CDR3nt: TGTGCCAGCGCCCGGGACAGGCGGGAGACCCAGTACTTC
d_gene: TRBD1
j_gene: TRBJ2-5
len: 13
abundance: -
v_gene: TRBV12-3/TRBV12-4

CDR3aa: CASSQGQGRSGANVLTF
CDR3nt: TGTGCCAGCAGCCAGGGACAGGGGCGCTCTGGGGCCAACGTCCTGACTTTC
d_gene: TRBD1
j_gene: TRBJ2-6
len: 17
abundance: -
v_gene: TRBV13

CDR3aa: CASSIDLGQGFYEQYF
CDR3nt: TGTGCCAGTAGTATAGATCTAGGACAGGGCTTCTACGAGCAGTACTTC
d_gene: TRBD1
j_gene: TRBJ2-7
len: 16
abundance: -
v_gene: TRBV19

CDR3aa: CASSTSQGAKNIQYF
CDR3nt: TGTGCCAGCAGTACGTCACAGGGAGCCAAAAACATTCAGTACTTC
d_gene: -
j_gene: TRBJ2-4
len: 15
abundance: -
v_gene: TRBV28

CDR3aa: CASSPSRVWNQPQHF
CDR3nt: TGTGCCAGCAGTCCGTCCAGGGTTTGGAATCAGCCCCAGCATTTT
d_gene: -
j_gene: TRBJ1-5
len: 15
abundance: -
v_gene: TRBV6-2/TRBV6-3

CDR3aa: CATSREATGTGSIYEQYF
CDR3nt: TGTGCCACCAGCAGAGAAGCCACCGGGACAGGATCCATCTACGAGCAGTACTTC
d_gene: TRBD1
j_gene: TRBJ2-7
len: 18
abundance: -
v_gene: TRBV15

CDR3aa: CASSLMTPSSGNTIYF
CDR3nt: TGTGCCAGCTCACTCATGACACCGAGCTCTGGAAACACCATATATTTT
d_gene: -
j_gene: TRBJ1-3
len: 16
abundance: -
v_gene: TRBV18

CDR3aa: CASSLDRQGAHGYTF
CDR3nt: TGTGCCAGCAGCTTAGACCGACAGGGGGCACATGGCTACACCTTC
d_gene: TRBD1
j_gene: TRBJ1-2
len: 15
abundance: once
v_gene: TRBV7-2

CDR3aa: CASSLLQGYEQFF
CDR3nt: TGTGCCAGCAGTTTATTACAGGGGTATGAGCAGTTCTTC
d_gene: TRBD1
j_gene: TRBJ2-1
len: 13
abundance: -
v_gene: TRBV27

CDR3aa: CASSISGGAYEQYF
CDR3nt: TGTGCCAGCAGCATTAGCGGGGGGGCCTACGAGCAGTACTTC
d_gene: TRBD2
j_gene: TRBJ2-7
len: 14
abundance: -
v_gene: TRBV11-2

CDR3aa: CASSGPTGSTEAFF
CDR3nt: TGTGCCAGTAGTGGCCCGACAGGGAGCACTGAAGCTTTCTTT
d_gene: TRBD1
j_gene: TRBJ1-1
len: 14
abundance: -
v_gene: TRBV19

CDR3aa: CASSLDRPYEQYF
CDR3nt: TGTGCCAGCAGCCTGGACAGACCCTACGAGCAGTACTTC
d_gene: -
j_gene: TRBJ2-7
len: 13
abundance: -
v_gene: TRBV5-4

CDR3aa: CASSPPRQGSSYEQYF
CDR3nt: TGTGCCAGTAGTCCCCCGAGGCAGGGGAGCTCCTACGAGCAGTACTTC
d_gene: -
j_gene: TRBJ2-7
len: 16
abundance: -
v_gene: TRBV19